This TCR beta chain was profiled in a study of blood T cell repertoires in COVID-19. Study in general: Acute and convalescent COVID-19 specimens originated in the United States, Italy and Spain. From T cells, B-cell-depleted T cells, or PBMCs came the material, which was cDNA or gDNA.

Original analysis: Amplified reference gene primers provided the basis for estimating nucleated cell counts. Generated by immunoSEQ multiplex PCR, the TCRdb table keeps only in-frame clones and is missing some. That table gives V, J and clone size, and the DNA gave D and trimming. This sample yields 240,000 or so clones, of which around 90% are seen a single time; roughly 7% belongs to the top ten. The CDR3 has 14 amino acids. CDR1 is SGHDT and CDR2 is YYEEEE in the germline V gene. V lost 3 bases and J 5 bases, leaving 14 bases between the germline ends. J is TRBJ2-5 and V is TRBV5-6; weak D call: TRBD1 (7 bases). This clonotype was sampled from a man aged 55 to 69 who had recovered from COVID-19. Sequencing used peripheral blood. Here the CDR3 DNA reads TGTGCCAGCAGCTACAGGGGAGGATCGGAGACCCAGTACTTC. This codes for CASSYRGGSETQYF.